The T cell receptor (beta chain) described here comes from a study of identical twins. Germline CDR1 MGHDK, CDR2 SYGVNS. This CDR3 spans 13 amino acids. V lost 7 bases, J lost 8 bases, and 17 bases lay in between. Study-level findings and limits: A lower insertion count was a feature of abundant cord blood beta clonotypes, with no such feature in memory repertoires.

TCRdb reanalysed the 5' RACE reads using MiXCR and keeps one entry per CDR3 protein. Of 1.5 million to 2 million distinct CDR3 sequences listed, 32% were seen once; the top ten hold about 0.27%. Healthy Caucasians, and only they, were the donors. This clonotype occurred a few times. Its antigen is still unknown. The sequencing sample was made of cord blood. This receptor was identified in a newborn girl in good health. The chain is built from TRBV25-1 and TRBJ1-2; tentatively, D is TRBD1 (5 bases). CDR3 nucleotide sequence: TGTGCCAGCACCCGGGACTCTCAGGGAGGCTACACCTTC. This encodes CASTRDSQGGYTF.